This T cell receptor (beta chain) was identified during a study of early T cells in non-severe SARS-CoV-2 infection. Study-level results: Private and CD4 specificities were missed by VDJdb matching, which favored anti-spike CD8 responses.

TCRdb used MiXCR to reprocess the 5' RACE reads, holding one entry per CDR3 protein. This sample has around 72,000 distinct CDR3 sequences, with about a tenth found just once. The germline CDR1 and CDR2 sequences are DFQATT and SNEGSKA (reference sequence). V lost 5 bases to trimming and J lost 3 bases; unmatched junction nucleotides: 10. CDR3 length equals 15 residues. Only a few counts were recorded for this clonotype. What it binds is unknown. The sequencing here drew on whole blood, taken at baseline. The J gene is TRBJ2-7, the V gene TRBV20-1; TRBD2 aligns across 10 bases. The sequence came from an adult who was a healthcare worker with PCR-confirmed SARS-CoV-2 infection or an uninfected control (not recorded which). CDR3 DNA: TGCAGTGCTCTGGAGGGCACTAGCGGGGACTACGAGCAGTACTTC. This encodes CSALEGTSGDYEQYF.